The entry below gives a single TCR beta chain sequence along with its context. The target of this receptor is not known. There are no base qualities to consult, and no much larger clone falls within one base. The library was built by means of RACE. TCRdb lists the instrument as NextSeq 500. During library preparation, unique molecular identifiers were attached to individual cDNA molecules so that TCRs could be counted in a quantitative, reproducible way. For every blood RNA sample, sequencing covered both the TCR alpha and TCR beta chains. Concerning the study's data processing: The median number of TCRs per sample was approximately 93,000, ranging from about 20,000 to 700,000. The Decombinator software suite was used to annotate V, J and CDR3 in the TCR reads. For PS versus PT1 abundance plots, all samples were subsampled to the same number of TCRs (28,000). TCRs were defined as expanded if absent before sensitization and observed at least eight times at the 2-week time point. TCRdb reanalyzed the raw reads on its own, using fastp at Q25 for trimming and MiXCR for clone calling, and kept in-frame beta chains. Records with the same CDR3 protein are collapsed into one entry carrying the most frequent genes and DNA. For this entry, the V and J calls and clone size follow TCRdb and not the study's own pipeline. The table for this sample lists 60,000 to 70,000 distinct CDR3 sequences; roughly 9.7% of them were counted only once. The ten largest clones add up to 4% to 6% of the sample.

Counted from cysteine to phenylalanine, this CDR3 has 14 amino acids. The kept DNA is CDR3 alone, 42 bases in frame from the first base. The sample's time point, from its label and the paper: pre-sensitization, week 0. What the treatment or condition label conveys for this sample: therapeutic diphenylcyclopropenone sensitization with weekly scalp DPC. Blood at each patch-test visit was drawn before the patch test was applied. Eligible patients were aged 18 to 70, diagnosed with alopecia, deemed suitable for DPC therapy, and excluded if pregnant. Total RNA was isolated from unfractionated whole blood collected in Tempus Blood RNA tubes. This sample is part of a study of human T cells and chemical hapten exposure (dated by TCRdb to 2020 to 2022). With regard to the full study: For sensitization, 2% DPC in acetone was applied to an approximately 2 cm by approximately 2 cm area of upper inner arm skin. Patients additionally received weekly therapeutic DPC doses to the scalp throughout the approximately 22-week study period. Patch testing was done on the upper back using Finn chambers containing 0.01% DPC, and results were scored after 6 days according to International Contact Dermatitis Research Group standards. For TCR sequencing, blood came from about 28 alopecia patients at anywhere from one to four time points (pre-sensitization, 2, 6 and 24 weeks). Libraries were pooled for sequencing, and per-sample TCR yields varied mainly because of small differences in library volumes within the pool. The mostly female patient cohort included alopecia areata with under or over 50% scalp involvement, alopecia totalis and alopecia universalis. Blood was sampled from patients pre-sensitization (week 0) and at 2, 6 and about 24 weeks after DPC sensitization. This study followed changes in the peripheral blood TCR repertoire in vivo during primary and secondary sensitization of alopecia patients to the hapten diphenylcyclopropenone (DPC). Study-level results and caveats: A positive correlation was found between the number of PT1 expanded TCRs and patch test score, with significance reached at thresholds 8, 16 and 32 but not 4. The number of TCRs above 1 in 1000 frequency did not change with DPC sensitization; there was no evidence of global repertoire structure alterations. Repeated subsampling changed both the strength of the expansion versus patch-test correlation and the threshold at which that correlation became significant. Because every patient had alopecia, a presumed autoimmune disease, the patients' immune response might differ from that of healthy individuals. Significantly more large CDR3 similarity clusters were formed by expanded TCRs than by pre-sensitization or healthy control sets, consistent with antigen-driven responses.

This sequence originates from a woman aged 45-59 years with alopecia areata. Some clones in this sample may be carry-over from other donors' samples. The material was whole blood, obtained in connection with sensitization to the hapten diphenylcyclopropenone (DPC). Recombination connected TRBV1 to TRBJ2-4; the D call of TRBD2 is as the table states it, not checked on the DNA. TRBV1 is deemed a pseudogene. The DNA sequence follows: TGCACCAGCAGCCAAGGTGGCGGACTGGACATTCAGTACTTC. This encodes CTSSQGGGLDIQYF.